This entry lists 2 T cell receptor beta chains sequenced from one sample in a study of cytomegalovirus exposure and HLA in healthy donors. The PCR made use of 60 Vbeta and 13 Jbeta primers. Some clones are missing from TCRdb's copy, which holds only in-frame ones; the method was immunoSEQ multiplex PCR. The sample features about 130,000 clones, with around 2.4% in its top ten. The sequenced sample was PBMCs. The receptors originated from a man in his forties or fifties in good health and CMV-seronegative.

The chain uses TRBV10-2 and TRBJ2-5; 10 nucleotides match TRBD2. This CDR3 is 17 amino acids long. V lost 3 bases, J lost 3 bases, and 10 bases stayed unmatched. Germline assignment: CDR1 WSHSY and CDR2 SAAADI. This CDR3 is CASSESVSGRAEETQYF. The CDR3 DNA is TGCGCCAGCAGTGAAAGCGTGAGCGGGAGGGCCGAAGAGACCCAGTACTTC.

The genes are TRBV19 and TRBJ2-7; 10 nucleotides agree with TRBD1. The CDR3 totals 16 residues. Germline-derived CDR1 and CDR2 are LNHDA and SQIVND (reference sequence). The junction had 10 bases not matched to a gene; V was cut back by 5 bases and J by 3 bases. CDR3 region: CASSPYTTGGFYEQYF. CDR3 DNA: TGTGCCAGTAGTCCCTACACGACAGGGGGCTTCTACGAGCAGTACTTC. Together with reference TRBV19 and TRBJ2-7, the CDR3 gives the full variable domain: DGGITQSPKYLFRKEGQNVTLSCEQNLNHDAMYWYRQDPGQGLRLIYYSQIVNDFQKGDIAEGYSVSREKKESFPLTVTSAQKNPTAFYLCASSPYTTGGFYEQYFGPGTRLTVT.